The next 24 T cell receptor beta chains were all read from a single sample in a study of beta chain features in type 1 diabetes (dated by TCRdb to the late 2010s). Study-level results and caveats: A moderate but significant shortening of TCRB CDR3 length was observed in type 1 diabetes patients in all four CD4+ subsets.

Their recognized antigens are unknown. Library generation was performed with the immunoSEQ multiplex PCR assay. The entire amount of isolated RNA was reverse transcribed using the High Capacity cDNA Reverse Transcription Kit, so the sequenced TCRB transcripts were expressed ones. Not all clones reach the TCRdb copy of this immuneACCESS table, which keeps in-frame sequences only. Checked studies attribute under half of the gap to unresolved V genes and leave the rest unexplained. This sample gives around 250,000 clones in total; approximately 15% of them show up just once. 0.015% to 0.02% of the sample is held by the ten biggest clonotypes. The specimen was naive CD4+ T cells from blood. Read against the paper, the sample's cell subset or site label means: true naive CD4+ T cells. Receptor source: a man aged 30 to 39 with type 1 diabetes.

This chain uses TRBV5-1 with TRBJ2-2, with D perhaps matching TRBD2 (5 bases). V lost 3 bases, J lost 7 bases, and 16 bases lay in between. The CDR3 spans 15 residues. The germline V gene has CDR1 SGHRS and CDR2 YFSETQ. CDR3 bases: TGCGCCAGCAGCTGGAGGACGGGCCGTGGCGGGGAGCTGTTTTTT. Translation gives CASSWRTGRGGELFF.

This chain joins TRBV6-1 and TRBJ2-1, with D possibly matching TRBD1 (6 bases). Between the trimmed V and J ends, which lost 3 bases and 3 bases, there was a span of 9 bases. This CDR3 has 14 residues. In germline, CDR1 is MNHNS, CDR2 SASEGT. CDR3 nucleotides: TGTGCCAGCAGTGAGGGCAGGGGCTACAATGAGCAGTTCTTC. Its protein is CASSEGRGYNEQFF.

This chain uses TRBV7-6 with TRBJ2-5, with D perhaps matching TRBD1 (6 bases). The V end lost 3 bases, the J end lost 5 bases, and 10 bases lay between the germline ends. The germline V gene encodes CDR1 SGHVS and CDR2 FNYEAQ. This CDR3 has 13 amino acids. The CDR3 spells CASSFTGLETQYF. The DNA for the CDR3 is TGTGCCAGCAGCTTCACAGGGTTGGAGACCCAGTACTTC.

This clone was recorded a few times. J is TRBJ2-5 and V is TRBV29-1; 10 nucleotides line up with TRBD2. After removal of 6 bases from V and 1 base from J, the junction contained 5 bases not matched to a gene. The CDR3 extends over 14 amino acids. The germline V gene encodes CDR1 SQVTM and CDR2 ANQGSEA. The CDR3 sequence is CSVELAGRQETQYF. CDR3 sequence (DNA): TGCAGCGTGGAACTAGCGGGGCGCCAAGAGACCCAGTACTTC.

This clone was recorded a few times. J is TRBJ2-7 and V is TRBV14; 7 nucleotides match TRBD1. The CDR3 covers 13 residues. Germline lookup yields CDR1 SGHDN and CDR2 FVKESK. J was trimmed by 4 bases and V by 0 bases; bases with no gene match: 0. This CDR3 is CASSQEQGYEQYF. CDR3 DNA: TGTGCCAGCAGCCAAGAACAGGGGTACGAGCAGTACTTC.

Only a few counts were recorded for this clone. The chain couples TRBV9 to TRBJ2-1; 10 bases agree with TRBD2. Germline V gene data show CDR1 as SGDLS and CDR2 as YYNGEE. CDR3 length: 16 residues. The V and J ends lost 3 bases and 4 bases, in that order; junction bases with no gene match: 7. The CDR3 region has the DNA TGTGCCAGCAGCGACAGCGGGGGGGCGGGATACAATGAGCAGTTCTTC. This translates into CASSDSGGAGYNEQFF.

This chain links TRBV5-1 with TRBJ2-3; TRBD1 aligns across 8 bases. The J segment lost 1 base and the V segment lost 4 bases, leaving 5 bases of the junction unmatched. Germline V gene sequence: CDR1 SGHRS, CDR2 YFSETQ. This CDR3 has 15 amino acids. Here the CDR3 reads CASSTDRVGTDTQYF. CDR3 nucleotide sequence: TGCGCCAGCAGCACGGACAGGGTGGGCACAGATACGCAGTATTTT.

This clone occurred a few times. The gene calls are TRBV20-1 and TRBJ2-1; D possibly corresponds to TRBD2 (6 bases). Germline V gives CDR1 DFQATT, CDR2 SNEGSKA (reference sequence). The CDR3 is 11 amino acids. V dropped 3 bases and J dropped 8 bases, with 8 bases sitting between them. In DNA, the CDR3 is TGCAGTGCTAGTTCGGGGGATGAGCAGTTCTTC. Translated: CSASSGDEQFF.

The rearrangement links TRBV10-2 to TRBJ1-1; D is unclear. CDR3 length equals 10 residues. The V end lost 8 bases, the J end lost 3 bases, and 4 bases lay between the germline ends. Germline V gives CDR1 WSHSY, CDR2 SAAADI. The CDR3 bases are TGCGCCAGCGCAGACACTGAAGCTTTCTTT. The encoded protein is CASADTEAFF.

This chain joins TRBV18 and TRBJ2-1; tentatively, D is TRBD2 (9 bases). Looked up from germline, CDR1 is KGHSH and CDR2 is LQKENI. Trimming pared 3 bases from V and 6 bases from J, leaving 18 bases between. The CDR3 covers 16 residues. CDR3 protein: CASSPDRGLAGNEQFF. CDR3 coding DNA: TGTGCCAGCTCACCTGACAGGGGACTAGCAGGCAATGAGCAGTTCTTC.

The chain carries TRBV30 and TRBJ1-6; D uncertain. The V end was cut by 0 bases, the J end by 0 bases, with 9 bases between. CDR1 and CDR2 from the germline V gene are GTSNPN and SVGIG (reference sequence). The CDR3 is 16 amino acids. CDR3 in DNA: TGTGCCTGGAGTGTACGGGTGAGCTCCTATAATTCACCCCTCCACTTT. Protein sequence: CAWSVRVSSYNSPLHF. The full variable domain, with the rest looked up from reference TRBV30 and TRBJ1-6, is SQTIHQWPATLVQPVGSPLSLECTVEGTSNPNLYWYRQAAGRGLQLLFYSVGIGQISSEVPQNLSASRPQDRQFILSSKKLLLSDSGFYLCAWSVRVSSYNSPLHFGNGTRLTVT.

This clone has just a few counts. The sample carries other DNA sequences with the same CDR3. The chain employs TRBV6-1 and TRBJ2-5; 11 bases align to TRBD2. Losses at the gene ends were 0 bases for V and 2 bases for J; bases not matched to a gene: 2. Germline-derived CDR1 and CDR2 are MNHNS and SASEGT. The CDR3 loop spans 16 amino acids. The CDR3 DNA sequence: TGTGCCAGCAGTGAAGCGCTAGCGGGGGGACAAGAGACCCAGTACTTC. The encoded protein is CASSEALAGGQETQYF.

This clone has a handful of counts. V and J are TRBV5-6 and TRBJ2-5; TRBD2 matches at 7 bases. This CDR3 has 15 residues. V lost 0 bases to trimming and J lost 0 bases; unmatched junction nucleotides: 2. CDR1 SGHDT and CDR2 YYEEEE come from the germline V gene. CDR3 bases: TGTGCCAGCAGCTTGGACGGGAGGAACCAAGAGACCCAGTACTTC. This gives the protein CASSLDGRNQETQYF.

This clone has only a few counts. The chain links TRBV4-1 to TRBJ2-1, with TRBD1 identical over 7 bases. This CDR3 has 15 residues. Germline lookup yields CDR1 MGHRA and CDR2 YSYEKL. V was clipped by 1 base and J by 5 bases; unmatched bases: 5. The CDR3 nucleotides are TGCGCCAGCAGCCAAGTCGGTCAGGGGGACAATGAGCAGTTCTTC. Its protein product is CASSQVGQGDNEQFF.

There are a few counts of this clone. This chain uses TRBV12-5 with TRBJ2-3; the match to TRBD2 covers 15 bases. After removal of 5 bases from V and 8 bases from J, the junction contained 8 bases not matched to a gene. The CDR3 has 16 residues. Per the germline V gene, CDR1 is LGHNT and CDR2 is FRNRAP. CDR3 loop: CASGSGLAGGRPTQYF. The DNA of the CDR3 is TGTGCTAGTGGTAGCGGACTAGCGGGAGGGAGGCCTACGCAGTATTTT.

The chain is built from TRBV6-5 and TRBJ1-1; D call uncertain. Germline-derived CDR1 and CDR2 are MNHEY and SVGAGI. The CDR3 contains 14 residues. Trimming removed 6 bases at V and 3 bases at J, with 14 bases between. CDR3 sequence: CASSRGLLDTEAFF. The DNA for the CDR3 is TGTGCCAGCAGCCGGGGTCTCTTGGACACTGAAGCTTTCTTT.

V and J are TRBV4-1 and TRBJ1-4; perhaps TRBD1 as D (6 bases). This CDR3 has 13 amino acids. Deletions cut 3 bases from V and 8 bases from J, with 10 bases between. The germline gives CDR1 MGHRA, CDR2 YSYEKL. Here the CDR3 reads CASSQWTVEKLFF. In DNA, the CDR3 is TGCGCCAGCAGCCAGTGGACAGTCGAAAAACTGTTTTTT.

The chain has TRBV14 and TRBJ2-5, with 8 bases that match TRBD2. This CDR3 comprises 15 residues. After removal of 1 base from V and 4 bases from J, the junction contained 5 bases not matched to a gene. Looked up from germline, CDR1 is SGHDN and CDR2 is FVKESK. The CDR3 loop is CASSQARGGRETQYF. CDR3 DNA sequence: TGTGCCAGCAGCCAAGCCCGGGGGGGCCGAGAGACCCAGTACTTC.

The chain is built from TRBV7-6 and TRBJ2-5, with 9 bases that match TRBD1. The V and J ends lost 1 base and 2 bases, in that order; junction bases with no gene match: 2. This CDR3 has 15 amino acids. Germline assignment: CDR1 SGHVS and CDR2 FNYEAQ. CDR3 residues: CASSLGGTGQETQYF. In DNA, the CDR3 is TGTGCCAGCAGCTTAGGGGGGACAGGGCAAGAGACCCAGTACTTC.

The chain uses TRBV5-1 and TRBJ2-2, with D possibly TRBD1 on 6 matching bases. V was trimmed by 4 bases and J by 1 base, leaving 8 bases between them. From germline, CDR1 is SGHRS and CDR2 YFSETQ. The CDR3 extends over 14 amino acids. CDR3 bases: TGCGCCAGCAGCGTGGGACAGAACACCGGGGAGCTGTTTTTT. It specifies CASSVGQNTGELFF.

This clone has just a few counts. The rearrangement uses TRBV6-5 and TRBJ2-7; D might be TRBD2 (5 bases). The CDR3 is made up of 14 amino acids. Germline CDR1 is MNHEY and CDR2 is SVGAGI. The germline V and J ends were trimmed by 5 bases and 2 bases, with 13 bases remaining between them. This chain's CDR3 is CASSRDGMAYEQYF. Here the CDR3 DNA reads TGTGCCAGCAGTCGCGACGGGATGGCCTACGAGCAGTACTTC.

The table lists this clone with a few counts. The chain recombines TRBV15 with TRBJ2-3; tentative D call: TRBD2 (6 bases). Germline CDR1 and CDR2: LNHNV and YYDKDF (reference sequence). The CDR3 spans 15 residues. Trimming pared 1 base from V and 5 bases from J, leaving 13 bases between. CDR3 protein: CATSRGPSEVDTQYF. The CDR3 DNA follows: TGTGCCACCAGCAGAGGCCCTAGCGAGGTAGATACGCAGTATTTT.

The V and J genes are TRBV2 and TRBJ2-1; 7 bases match TRBD2. Germline CDR1 SNHLY, CDR2 FYNNEI. Trimming took 4 bases from V and 4 from J; bases not matched to a gene: 7. The length of the CDR3 is 15 residues. CDR3 region: CASSVAGDPYNEQFF. DNA of the CDR3: TGTGCCAGCAGTGTGGCGGGGGACCCTTACAATGAGCAGTTCTTC.

This chain connects TRBV7-2 to TRBJ2-7; 9 nucleotides line up with TRBD1. CDR3 size: 18 residues. Germline V gene sequence: CDR1 SGHTA, CDR2 FQGNSA. V was clipped by 2 bases and J by 5 bases; unmatched bases: 16. CDR3 sequence (DNA): TGTGCCAGCAGCTTAAGGACAGGGGTTCGCCGAATGTCCCACGAGCAGTACTTC. This translates into CASSLRTGVRRMSHEQYF.